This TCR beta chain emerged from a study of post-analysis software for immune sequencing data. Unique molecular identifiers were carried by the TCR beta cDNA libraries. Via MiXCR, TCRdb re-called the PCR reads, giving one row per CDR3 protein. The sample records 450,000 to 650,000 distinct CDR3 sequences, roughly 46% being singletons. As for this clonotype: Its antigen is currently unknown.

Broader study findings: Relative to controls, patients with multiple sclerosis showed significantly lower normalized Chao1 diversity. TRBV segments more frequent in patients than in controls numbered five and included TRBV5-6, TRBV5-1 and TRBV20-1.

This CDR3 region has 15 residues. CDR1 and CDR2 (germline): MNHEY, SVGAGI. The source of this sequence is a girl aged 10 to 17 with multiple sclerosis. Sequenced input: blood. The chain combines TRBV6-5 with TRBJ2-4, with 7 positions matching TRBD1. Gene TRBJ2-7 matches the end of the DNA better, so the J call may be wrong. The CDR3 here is CASMRGGQGTYEQYF. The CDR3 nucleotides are TGTGCCAGCATGCGAGGGGGCCAGGGTACCTACGAGCAGTACTTC.